The following is a TCR beta chain sequence with its context. This clonotype has just a few counts. Its specific antigen is unknown. No qualities accompany the bases; no much larger clone lies one base away. Including the terminal cysteine and phenylalanine, the CDR3 comprises 14 residues. Only the CDR3 DNA is retained, 42 bases long and in frame from the first base. CDR1 and CDR2 were assigned from the germline V gene (reference sequence) as DFQATT and SNEGSKA. Between the V and J ends, shortened by 4 bases and 4 bases respectively, the junction contains 16 bases. The data originate from a study of blood T cells in healthy people across ages (dated by TCRdb to 2013 to 2016). About the investigation overall: In model experiments, template switching captured roughly one uniquely barcoded TCR beta cDNA molecule for every two T cells. To track age-related changes in TCR beta repertoire diversity, the study relied on deep sequencing normalized with unique cDNA molecular identifiers. The donors were divided into four age groups: young (average 16 years), middle-aged (approximately 42), aged (about 56) and long-lived (around 87). To avoid experimental bias, donors of different ages were spread randomly across the sequencing lanes. For two donors (one aged 18 to 29 and one aged 80 or older), the study analyzed two additional independent replicas of 1 million unique cDNA reads from the same blood draw.

The approximately 40 donors, aged about 6 to 100 years, were systemically healthy Caucasian individuals from Russia. Around 10 milliliters of peripheral blood were collected from each donor into EDTA-treated Vacutainer tubes. Ficoll-Paque density-gradient centrifugation was used to isolate PBMCs, with at least 6.5 million per sample. Total RNA, at least 6 micrograms per sample, was extracted from PBMCs with Trizol reagent. The percentages of naive CD45RAhigh/CD27high T cells were determined by flow cytometry on a PBMC aliquot from every donor. Receptor libraries were prepared by 5' RACE. TCRdb names Illumina HiSeq 2500 as the instrument used. The second PCR ran for roughly 7 to 11 cycles and used a J-beta primer mix along with a sample-barcoded 5' primer. A unique molecular identifier was introduced onto each TCR beta cDNA molecule by a template-switch 5' adaptor carrying 12 random nucleotides. Each sample yielded at least 3 million CDR3-containing paired-end reads. All of the RNA was converted into first-strand cDNA using the Mint cDNA synthesis kit, with a TRBC-specific oligonucleotide serving as the primer. Following uracil-DNA glycosylase treatment, a first 18-cycle PCR with universal primers M1SS and BC2_uni_R was performed on all cDNA. Regarding the original processing steps: Normalization of each sample was performed by random selection of 1 million high-quality reads, each carrying a distinct molecular identifier. Reads with shared molecular identifiers were discarded instead of being binned into consensus sequences. MiTCR, set to a Q25 quality threshold and the strictest error-elimination algorithm, was used for CDR3 identification, clonotype clustering and error correction. Lower-bound total TCR beta diversity was estimated with a nonparametric unseen species model using Euler transformation. TCRdb reprocessing: public reads trimmed at Q25 with fastp, clones called with MiXCR, in-frame beta chains kept. Rows merge per CDR3 protein into single entries with the most common DNA and genes. V and J calls and clone size were set by TCRdb, not the authors. A total of 870,000 or so distinct CDR3 sequences appear in this sample, 29% of them only once. In total, the top ten clones hold 15% to 20% of the sample.

What the research found in general, with its limitations: Because donor CMV infection status was unknown, age-related changes in expanded clonotypes were potentially confounded. Because profiling used bulk unsorted PBMCs, naive and antigen-experienced compartments could not be compared conclusively. Estimates of total diversity based on one million sequenced T cells were regarded as lower bounds and as underestimates. Observed TCR beta diversity correlated strongly with the percentage of naive T cells measured by flow cytometry. As age increased, observed TCR beta diversity per million T cells dropped in a roughly linear way, and a significant reduction was already evident by age 40. Compared with the aged group, the long-lived group had more naive CD4+ T cells, fewer expanded clones and increased TCR diversity, suggesting age selection.

This sequence was found in a woman aged 80 or older in good health. The rearrangement combines TRBV20-1 with TRBJ1-2; the D gene lacks a confident call. Sequencing was carried out using blood. The encoded CDR3 is CSANGAGSSYGYTF. DNA sequence: TGCAGTGCTAACGGAGCGGGGAGCAGCTATGGCTACACCTTC.